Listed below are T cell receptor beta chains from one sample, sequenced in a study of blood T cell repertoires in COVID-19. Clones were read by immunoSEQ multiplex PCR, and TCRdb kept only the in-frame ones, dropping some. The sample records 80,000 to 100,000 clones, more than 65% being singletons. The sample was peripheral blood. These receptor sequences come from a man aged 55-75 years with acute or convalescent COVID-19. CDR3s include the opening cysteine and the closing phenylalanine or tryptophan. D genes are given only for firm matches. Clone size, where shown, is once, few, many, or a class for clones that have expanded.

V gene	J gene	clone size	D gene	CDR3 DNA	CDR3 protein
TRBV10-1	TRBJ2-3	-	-	TGCGCCAGCAGTCAGCCCCGATCTAGCGAGAGCACAGATACGCAGTATTTT	CASSQPRSSESTDTQYF
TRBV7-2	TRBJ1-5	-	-	TGTGCCAGCAGCAATACAGTCTATAGCAATCAGCCCCAGCATTTT	CASSNTVYSNQPQHF
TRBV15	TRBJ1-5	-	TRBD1	TGTGCCACCAGCAGTGGGGACAGGGCTGACAATCAGCCCCAGCATTTT	CATSSGDRADNQPQHF
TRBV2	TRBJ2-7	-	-	TGTGCCAGCAGCCCCCGGGACTCGCGCCGATACGAGCAGTACTTC	CASSPRDSRRYEQYF
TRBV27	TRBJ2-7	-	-	TGTGCCAGCAGTTGGGGGGGCCACGAGCAGTACTTC	CASSWGGHEQYF
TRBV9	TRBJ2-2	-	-	TGTGCCAGCAGCGTAGCTGGGACACCCACCGGGGAGCTGTTTTTT	CASSVAGTPTGELFF
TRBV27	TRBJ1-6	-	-	TGTGCCAGCAGTACGGACAGTTTCAATTCACCCCTCCACTTT	CASSTDSFNSPLHF
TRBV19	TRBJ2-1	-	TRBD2	TGTGCCAGTAGTACCCTAGCGGGGAGGACGTACAATGAGCAGTTCTTC	CASSTLAGRTYNEQFF
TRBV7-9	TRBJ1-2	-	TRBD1	TGTGCCAGCAGCTTTCAACCCCCAGGGGGTAACTATGGCTACACCTTC	CASSFQPPGGNYGYTF
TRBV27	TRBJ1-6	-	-	TGTGCCAGCAGTTTTCAGGGTCGGTATTCACCCCTCCACTTT	CASSFQGRYSPLHF
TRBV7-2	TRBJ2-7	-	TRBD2	TGTGCCAGCAGCTTCCTAGCGGGGACGTACGAGCAGTACTTC	CASSFLAGTYEQYF
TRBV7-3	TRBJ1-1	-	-	TGTGCCAGCCGACGGGGGTTGAACACTGAAGCTTTCTTT	CASRRGLNTEAFF
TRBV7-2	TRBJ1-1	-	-	TGTGCCAGCAGCTTCAGGAACACTGAAGCTTTCTTT	CASSFRNTEAFF
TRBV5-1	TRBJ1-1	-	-	TGCGCCAGCAGCCGGGACACAGGGAACACTGAAGCTTTCTTT	CASSRDTGNTEAFF
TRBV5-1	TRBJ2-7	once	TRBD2	TGCGCCAGCAGCCCCGGACTAGCGGGAGGGATGGAGCAGTACTTC	CASSPGLAGGMEQYF
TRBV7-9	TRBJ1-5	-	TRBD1	TGTGCCAGCAGCTTAGAAGGACAGGGTCAGCCCCAGCATTTT	CASSLEGQGQPQHF
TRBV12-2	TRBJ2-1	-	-	TGTGCAAGTCGCTCACCGACAAAAGGACATTGTAGCCACAATGAGCAGTTCTTC	CASRSPTKGHCSHNEQFF
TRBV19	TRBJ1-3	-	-	TGTGCCAGTAACCCATCCGACACCTCTGGAAACACCATATATTTT	CASNPSDTSGNTIYF
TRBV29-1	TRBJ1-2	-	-	TGCAGCGCACGGCAACGGACAGAGAATCGCTATGGCTACACCTTC	CSARQRTENRYGYTF
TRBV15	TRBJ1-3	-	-	TGTGCCACCAGCAGAGATCCAGGGGACGGAAACACCATATATTTT	CATSRDPGDGNTIYF
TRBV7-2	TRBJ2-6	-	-	TGTGCCAGCAGCTTACAGGGGCGCTCTGGGGCCAACGTCCTGACTTTC	CASSLQGRSGANVLTF
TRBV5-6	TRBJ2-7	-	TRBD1	TGTGCCAGCAGCTTGGTCGACAGGGAAGGCTACGAGCAGTACTTC	CASSLVDREGYEQYF
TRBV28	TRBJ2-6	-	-	TGTGCCAGCAGCGGGGGCTCTGGGGCCAACGTCCTGACTTTC	CASSGGSGANVLTF
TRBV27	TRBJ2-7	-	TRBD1	TGTGCCAGCAGTTTGTGGACAGGTGGATCCTACGAGCAGTACTTC	CASSLWTGGSYEQYF
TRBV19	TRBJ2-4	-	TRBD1	TGTGCCAGTAGTATAAGGACAGGGGGACGGAACATTCAGTACTTC	CASSIRTGGRNIQYF
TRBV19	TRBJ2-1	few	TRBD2	TGTGCCAGTAGTATATCTAGCGGGGCCTACAATGAGCAGTTCTTC	CASSISSGAYNEQFF
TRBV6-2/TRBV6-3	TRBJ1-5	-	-	TGTGCCAGCAGCTTGGGGCGGGGGCCCGGCAATCAGCCCCAGCATTTT	CASSLGRGPGNQPQHF
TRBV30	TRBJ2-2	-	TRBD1	TGTGCCTGGAGTTACGCCACCGGGACAGGGGAGGCCGGGGAGCTGTTTTTT	CAWSYATGTGEAGELFF
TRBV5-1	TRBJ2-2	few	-	TGCGCCAGCAGCTTGTTCGGCCCAACGGGCTCTAGGGGCACCGGGGAGCTGTTTTTT	CASSLFGPTGSRGTGELFF
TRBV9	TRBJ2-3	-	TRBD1	TGTGCCAGCAGCGTAGCTACAGGGGGGCCGTTCACAGATACGCAGTATTTT	CASSVATGGPFTDTQYF
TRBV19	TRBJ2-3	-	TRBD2	TGTGCCAGTAGTATAGAACCGTTGACTAGCGGGAGGGATACGCAGTATTTT	CASSIEPLTSGRDTQYF
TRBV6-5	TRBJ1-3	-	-	TGTGCCAGCAGCTCCACGTGGGCAAGCGGAAACACCATATATTTT	CASSSTWASGNTIYF
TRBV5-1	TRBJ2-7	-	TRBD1	TGCGCCAGCAGCTTGGGAGGGACAGGGGGCGCCCATTACGAGCAGTACTTC	CASSLGGTGGAHYEQYF
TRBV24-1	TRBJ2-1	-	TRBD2	TGTGCCACCAGTGATCCTGCTAGCGGGAGGGGGGGATTCAATGAGCAGTTCTTC	CATSDPASGRGGFNEQFF
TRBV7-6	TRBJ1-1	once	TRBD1	TGTGCCAGCAGCCAAGCCCAGGGGGCGCGCACTGAAGCTTTCTTT	CASSQAQGARTEAFF
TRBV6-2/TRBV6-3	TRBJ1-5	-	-	TGTGCCAGCAGTTATCGTTACGGGGGGCGAATTCAGCCCCAGCATTTT	CASSYRYGGRIQPQHF
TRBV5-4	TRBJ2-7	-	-	TGTGCCAGCAGCCCGGAGGGTAGGGTGGGCTACGAGCAGTACTTC	CASSPEGRVGYEQYF
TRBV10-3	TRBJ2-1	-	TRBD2	TGTGCCCTTGCCGAGCGGGAGCAGGATGAGCAGTTCTTC	CALAEREQDEQFF
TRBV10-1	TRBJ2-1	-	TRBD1	TGCGCCAGCAGTGAGCCTCCCGGGACAGGGAACTACAATGAGCAGTTCTTC	CASSEPPGTGNYNEQFF
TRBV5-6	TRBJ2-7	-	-	TGTGCCAGCAGCGTAACAGGGTCCCCCTACGAGCAGTACTTC	CASSVTGSPYEQYF
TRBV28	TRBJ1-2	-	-	TGTGCCAGCATCCCGCAGGGAGGACAAGCTAACTATGGCTACACCTTC	CASIPQGGQANYGYTF
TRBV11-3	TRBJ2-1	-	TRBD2	TGTGCCAGCAGCTCCCGGACTAGCGGGAGTATCTCCTACAATGAGCAGTTCTTC	CASSSRTSGSISYNEQFF
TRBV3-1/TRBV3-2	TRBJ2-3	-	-	TGTGCCAGCAGCCAAGATCCGACCTCCGGGGATACGCAGTATTTT	CASSQDPTSGDTQYF
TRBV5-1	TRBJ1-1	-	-	TGCGCCAGCAGAGTCGGGAATACCAACCCTTACACTGAAGCTTTCTTT	CASRVGNTNPYTEAFF
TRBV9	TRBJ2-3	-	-	TGTGCCAGCAGCGTAGCTACGGCAGGGCCTGATACGCAGTATTTT	CASSVATAGPDTQYF
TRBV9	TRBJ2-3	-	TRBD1	TGTGCCAGCAGCATCAGGGGGCGAGCAGATACGCAGTATTTT	CASSIRGRADTQYF
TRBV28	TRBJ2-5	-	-	TGTGCCAGCAGTTTAGATTTTCGCAGGGGCAAGGAGACCCAGTACTTC	CASSLDFRRGKETQYF
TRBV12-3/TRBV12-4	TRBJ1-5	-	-	TGTGCCAGCAGTTTCTGGGAGCAGCCCCAGCATTTT	CASSFWEQPQHF
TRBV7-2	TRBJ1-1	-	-	TGTGCCAGCAGCCCGCAGGGGAACACTGAAGCTTTCTTT	CASSPQGNTEAFF
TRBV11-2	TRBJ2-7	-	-	TGTGCCAGCAAAAGGAGTAGCTCCTACGAGCAGTACTTC	CASKRSSSYEQYF
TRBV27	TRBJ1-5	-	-	TGTGCCAGCAGTTTTCTAGGGGCGGAACAGCCCCAGCATTTT	CASSFLGAEQPQHF
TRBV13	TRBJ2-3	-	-	TGTGCCAGCAGTTCTAACCCCCCCGTGGATACGCAGTATTTT	CASSSNPPVDTQYF
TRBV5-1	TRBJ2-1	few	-	TGCGCCAGCAGCTTAGTAGCGGTTTCCTACAATGAGCAGTTCTTC	CASSLVAVSYNEQFF
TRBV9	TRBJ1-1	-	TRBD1	TGTGCCAGCAGCGTTGGGACAGGGGGACACACTGAAGCTTTCTTT	CASSVGTGGHTEAFF
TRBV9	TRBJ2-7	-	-	TGTGCCAGCAGCGTAGAAGGGCCAGGGGACTACGAGCAGTACTTC	CASSVEGPGDYEQYF
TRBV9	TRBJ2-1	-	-	TGTGCCAGCAGCGTACGGGGAGTAGATGAGCAGTTCTTC	CASSVRGVDEQFF
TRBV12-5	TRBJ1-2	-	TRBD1	TGTGCTAGTGGTCCCACCGACAGGGGGCGCGACTACACCTTC	CASGPTDRGRDYTF